Below are 2 T cell receptor beta chains sequenced from a single sample in a study of metastatic and nonmetastatic thyroid tumors (dated by TCRdb to the early 2020s). No treatment had been received by any patient before thyroid surgery. The receptor library was made with PCR. Sequencing took place on an Illumina HiSeq 4000. TCRdb ran its own pipeline on the public reads, namely fastp trimming at Q25 and MiXCR clone calling, and kept in-frame beta chains. The sample includes tens of thousands of clones, with about 20% observed a single time. Of the sample, about two fifths falls within the top ten clones. Sequenced material: blood. The receptors were gathered from a female donor with papillary thyroid cancer or a benign thyroid nodule (not recorded which). Some clones in this sample may be carry-over from other donors' samples.

V is TRBV2 and J is TRBJ2-1, with 8 bases identical to TRBD2. Germline loops: CDR1 SNHLY, CDR2 FYNNEI. V dropped 4 bases and J dropped 0; count of bases not matched to a gene: 8. The CDR3 sequence is 17 residues long. CDR3 DNA: TGTGCCAGCAGTGCTCGGGGGGGAATGAGCTCCTACAATGAGCAGTTCTTC. Protein sequence: CASSARGGMSSYNEQFF.

The chain recombines TRBV6-5 with TRBJ1-1; no reliable D call. In germline, CDR1 is MNHEY, CDR2 SVGAGI. Trimming took 6 bases from V and 6 from J, leaving 5 bases between them. The CDR3 is made up of 10 amino acids. The CDR3 coding sequence is TGTGCCAGCAGAGGACCTGAAGCTTTCTTT. As protein: CASRGPEAFF.